The rows below give T cell receptor beta chains drawn from one sample of a study of long-term antiretroviral therapy in people with HIV. Sequencing was performed with immunoSEQ multiplex PCR; in TCRdb, only in-frame clones are kept and a portion is missing. The data hold more than 15,000 clones, with around 82% observed a single time. The material sequenced was unsorted PBMCs, taken 2.9 years after starting antiretroviral therapy. The receptors derive from a woman aged 25 to 39 with HIV. Both conserved end residues are part of each CDR3. D genes are given only for firm matches. Only some rows state a clone size, as once, few, many or a class for expanded clones.

TRBV10-3	TRBD1	NA	TRBJ1-1	TGTGCCATCAGCCTGGGTATACAGGGGGCGAACACTGAAGCTTTCTTT	CAISLGIQGANTEAFF
TRBV18	NA	NA	TRBJ1-6	TGTGCCAGCTCACCACGCCCCCGCCGGGAGTTGAGTTCACCCCTCCACTTT	CASSPRPRRELSSPLHF
TRBV19	NA	NA	TRBJ1-2	TGTGCCAGTAGTATACAGGGTCCCTATGGCTACACCTTC	CASSIQGPYGYTF
TRBV9	TRBD1	NA	TRBJ2-2	TGTGCCAGCAGCCACCTGGTAGGGGGCGCGAACACCGGGGAGCTGTTTTTT	CASSHLVGGANTGELFF
TRBV19	TRBD1	NA	TRBJ2-3	TGTGCCAGTAGTTCTAGGGACAGGGGGACAGATACGCAGTATTTT	CASSSRDRGTDTQYF
TRBV5-1	TRBD2	NA	TRBJ2-1	TGCGCCAGCAGCTTGGAATGGGTAGCGGGGGCCACAGACAATGAGCAGTTCTTC	CASSLEWVAGATDNEQFF
TRBV7-9	NA	NA	TRBJ1-2	TGTGCCAGCAGCTTAGCGAGTGGGGGTGCTGGCTACACCTTC	CASSLASGGAGYTF
TRBV7-3	NA	NA	TRBJ2-2	TGTGCCAGCAGTCAAACTAACACCGGGGAGCTGTTTTTT	CASSQTNTGELFF
TRBV5-1	NA	NA	TRBJ2-1	TGCGCCAGCAGCTTGGAGGGGCGCCTTGGCAATGAGCAGTTCTTC	CASSLEGRLGNEQFF
TRBV5-8	TRBD1	NA	TRBJ1-2	TGTGCCAGCAGCTTTTCCGGGACAGGGACCTATGGCTACACCTTC	CASSFSGTGTYGYTF
TRBV7-2	NA	NA	TRBJ1-5	TGTGCCAGCAGCTTAGTTGGGGACAATCAGCCCCAGCATTTT	CASSLVGDNQPQHF
TRBV6-6	NA	NA	TRBJ1-5	TGTGCCAGCAGACCCCCGGGGAGGGACCAGCCCCAGCATTTT	CASRPPGRDQPQHF
TRBV30	NA	NA	TRBJ1-4	TGTGCCTGGAGTCCAACCGGGGTGGAAAAACTGTTTTTT	CAWSPTGVEKLFF
TRBV5-1	NA	NA	TRBJ1-1	TGCGCCAGCAGCACGGACATATTGAACACTGAAGCTTTCTTT	CASSTDILNTEAFF
TRBV13	TRBD1	NA	TRBJ2-1	TGTGCCAGCAGCTTAGATATGGACAGGCCGGCGGCGAGTGGAGAGCAGTTCTTC	CASSLDMDRPAASGEQFF
TRBV9	NA	NA	TRBJ1-2	TGTGCCAGCAGCGTATTTGGGACTCCCGAATACTATGGCTACACCTTC	CASSVFGTPEYYGYTF
TRBV6-1	NA	NA	TRBJ2-5	TGTGCCAGCAGTGCCAGGCAAGAGACCCAGTACTTC	CASSARQETQYF
TRBV6-1	NA	once	TRBJ1-6	TGTGCCAGCAGTGAAATAAGGCAGGGTCAGTCACCCCTCCACTTT	CASSEIRQGQSPLHF
TRBV2	NA	NA	TRBJ1-5	TGTGCCAGCAGGAGCAGGAATAGCAATCAGCCCCAGCATTTT	CASRSRNSNQPQHF
TRBV5-6	TRBD1	NA	TRBJ2-2	TGTGCCAGCAGCGTCAGGGGGCCGACGGTCCCCGGGGAGCTGTTTTTT	CASSVRGPTVPGELFF